The 29 T cell receptor beta chains reported below all come from one sample, sequenced in a study of CD8+CD57+ T cells in acquired aplastic anemia. Genomic DNA, the template, was used for profiling of the TCR beta VDJ and CDR3. One entry per CDR3 protein results from TCRdb running MiXCR on the reads. This sample has 150,000 to 200,000 distinct CDR3 sequences, with around three fifths found just once. The specimen sequenced was sorted CD4+, CD8+, or CD8+CD57+ T cells (not recorded which) from PBMCs. The source is a human donor with severe aplastic anemia or a healthy control (not recorded which).

Turning to this clonotype: A junction boundary mismatches the germline segment, possibly from a read error. This chain connects TRBV19 to TRBJ2-1; D unclear. The CDR3 is 14 amino acids. Per germline, CDR1 LNHDA and CDR2 SQIVND (reference sequence). The CDR3 nucleotides read TGTGCCAGTAGTATAGAGGGGTGGTACAATGAACAGTTCTTC. Its protein is CASSIEGWYNEQFF.

The gene calls are TRBV10-3 and TRBJ2-3; tentative D call: TRBD2 (7 bases). CDR1 and CDR2 from the germline V gene are ENHRY and SYGVKD. Deletions cut 5 bases from V and 3 bases from J, with 24 bases between. The CDR3 extends over 18 amino acids. DNA for the CDR3: TGTGCCATCAGTCCCTCCATTCTGAAGGGGGGGCTAACAGATACGCAGTATTTT. This codes for CAISPSILKGGLTDTQYF.

Only a few counts were recorded for this clonotype. CDR3 sequence (DNA): TGTGCCAGCAGCGTAGAAGGGGCCTACACTGAAGCTTTCTTT. Encoded protein: CASSVEGAYTEAFF. The chain employs TRBV9 and TRBJ1-1; D possibly corresponds to TRBD1 (5 bases). V was shortened by 0 bases and J by 3 bases, with 9 bases between the two germline ends. Germline CDR1 is SGDLS and CDR2 is YYNGEE. This CDR3 comprises 14 residues.

The chain couples TRBV4-1 to TRBJ2-2, with D hard to call. This CDR3 has 15 amino acids. V lost 0 bases and J 4 bases, leaving 9 bases between the germline ends. Germline CDR1 reads MGHRA; CDR2 reads YSYEKL. CDR3 DNA: TGCGCCAGCAGCCAAGACCCCATTATCACCGGGGAGCTGTTTTTT. It is translated as CASSQDPIITGELFF.

This clonotype was seen only a few times. The chain joins TRBV14 to TRBJ1-2, with TRBD1 as a possible D gene (5 bases). Trimming cost V 3 bases and J 5 bases, with 7 bases left between them. The germline gives CDR1 SGHDN, CDR2 FVKESK. CDR3 size: 12 residues. Here the CDR3 reads CASSQTDYGYTF. In nucleotides, the CDR3 is TGTGCCAGCAGCCAGACAGATTATGGCTACACCTTC.

V and J are TRBV15 and TRBJ2-7; no clear D. The CDR3 contains 13 residues. Trimming took 8 bases from V and 2 from J, leaving 13 bases between them. CDR1 is LNHNV and CDR2 is YYDKDF in the germline V gene (reference sequence). The CDR3 region has the DNA TGTGCCACCGCCCGCCGGTCCACCTACGAGCAGTACTTC. Translating gives CATARRSTYEQYF.

The genes are TRBV15 and TRBJ2-7, with D perhaps TRBD2 (5 bases). The V end was cut by 1 base, the J end by 1 base, with 11 bases between. The CDR3 spans 15 residues. CDR1 LNHNV and CDR2 YYDKDF come from the germline V gene (reference sequence). Written as DNA, the CDR3 is TGTGCCACCAGCAGAGCTCTGGACTCTTCCTACGAGCAGTACTTC. It yields the protein CATSRALDSSYEQYF.

This clonotype occurred many times. CDR3 region: CASLSGGRTNQPQHF. CDR3 nucleotides: TGTGCCAGCCTTAGTGGAGGACGGACGAATCAGCCCCAGCATTTT. V usage is TRBV19 and J usage is TRBJ1-5; D uncertain. The CDR3 loop spans 15 amino acids. Germline loops: CDR1 LNHDA, CDR2 SQIVND (reference sequence). V dropped 9 bases and J dropped 4 bases, with 19 bases sitting between them.

In this sample, this clonotype turned up a few times. The V call is TRBV7-2, the J call TRBJ2-1, with 8 bases matching TRBD2. The ends lost 8 bases at V and 2 bases at J; junction bases unmatched: 8. From germline, CDR1 is SGHTA and CDR2 FQGNSA. The CDR3 is made up of 15 amino acids. The CDR3 loop reads CASHAPGLAYNEQFF. The CDR3 DNA reads TGTGCCAGCCACGCGCCGGGACTAGCCTACAATGAGCAGTTCTTC.

The genes are TRBV6-2 or TRBV6-3 and TRBJ2-3, with D possibly TRBD1 on 6 matching bases. Per the germline V gene, CDR1 is MNHEY and CDR2 is SVGEGT. This CDR3 comprises 15 residues. Trimming pared 2 bases from V and 2 bases from J, leaving 11 bases between. This CDR3 reads CASSYGTSTTDTQYF. In nucleotides, the CDR3 is TGTGCCAGCAGTTACGGGACAAGTACCACAGATACGCAGTATTTT.

As concerns this clonotype: Germline and junction disagree at one end, which may indicate a read error. V gene TRBV5-1 combines with J gene TRBJ2-7; 12 bases agree with TRBD1. There are 15 residues in the CDR3. In germline, CDR1 is SGHRS, CDR2 YFSETQ. In DNA form, the CDR3 reads TGCGCCAGCAGCCCGGGACAGGGGGCTCGGTACGAGCAGCACTTC. This gives the protein CASSPGQGARYEQHF.

This clonotype was detected many times. The J gene is TRBJ1-6, the V gene TRBV13, with no clear D. The CDR3 spans 12 residues. Looked up from germline, CDR1 is PRHDT and CDR2 is FYEKMQ (reference sequence). V lost 2 bases and J 14 bases, leaving 10 bases between the germline ends. CDR3 region: CASSLPSSSLHF. The CDR3 coding sequence is TGTGCCAGCAGCTTACCGAGTTCTTCCCTCCACTTT.

This clonotype has more than one count but fewer than ten. At one of its ends the junction is not consistent with the germline gene, which may arise from a read error. The chain recombines TRBV10-3 with TRBJ2-7, with 9 positions matching TRBD1. Germline values: CDR1 ENHRY, CDR2 SYGVKD. The CDR3 has 15 amino acids. The CDR3 DNA sequence: TGTGCCACCAGTGATCCGGGACAGGGAGCCTACGAGCAGTACTTC. It encodes CATSDPGQGAYEQYF.

The rearrangement uses TRBV2 and TRBJ2-1; 11 bases fit TRBD2. The CDR3 covers 16 residues. Germline CDR1 is SNHLY and CDR2 is FYNNEI. V shed 4 bases, J shed 2 bases, and the junction held 4 bases outside the gene matches. In DNA form, the CDR3 reads TGTGCCAGCAGTGGCCCGACTAGCGGGGCCTACAATGAGCAGTTCTTC. Encoded protein: CASSGPTSGAYNEQFF.

This clonotype was counted once. The V gene is TRBV25-1, the J gene TRBJ1-1; 9 positions agree with TRBD1. The CDR3 length is 14 residues. After removal of 4 bases from V and 8 bases from J, the junction contained 8 bases not matched to a gene. Per germline, CDR1 MGHDK and CDR2 SYGVNS. CDR3 bases: TGTGCCAGCAGTGTATCCCTGGGACAGGGCGAAGCTTTCTTT. Protein product: CASSVSLGQGEAFF. Looking up the rest from reference TRBV25-1 and TRBJ1-1 gives the full variable domain: EADIYQTPRYLVIGTGKKITLECSQTMGHDKMYWYQQDPGMELHLIHYSYGVNSTEKGDLSSESTVSRIRTEHFPLTLESARPSHTSQYLCASSVSLGQGEAFFGQGTRLTVV.

This clonotype was counted many times. The genes are TRBV4-3 and TRBJ1-6, with 7 bases lining up with TRBD1. Trimming cost V 3 bases and J 2 bases; bases outside gene matches: 4. The CDR3 runs 16 residues. Germline assignment: CDR1 LGHNA and CDR2 YSLEER. In DNA form, the CDR3 reads TGCGCCAGCAGCCAGCTTACAGGGGCCTATAATTCACCCCTCCACTTT. Its protein product is CASSQLTGAYNSPLHF.

J is TRBJ1-5 and V is TRBV2, with unresolved D. Germline V gene data show CDR1 as SNHLY and CDR2 as FYNNEI. Trimming took off 5 bases at V and 11 bases at J, with 10 bases between the two ends. The CDR3 consists of 11 residues. In nucleotides, the CDR3 is TGTGCCAGCAGTTCTCGGGAGACCCAGCATTTT. Protein: CASSSRETQHF.

As regards this clonotype: No conserved phenylalanine or tryptophan ends this CDR3, so it is likely a read error. This rearrangement joins TRBV9 to TRBJ2-1; 8 bases agree with TRBD1. The V segment lost 5 bases and the J segment 5 bases; nucleotides outside the gene matches: 6. In germline, CDR1 is SGDLS, CDR2 YYNGEE. There are 14 residues in the CDR3. In DNA form, the CDR3 reads TGTGCCAGCAGTCCGGACAGGGTGGACAATGAGCAGTTCTCC. Amino acid sequence: CASSPDRVDNEQFS.

The chain is built from TRBV20-1 and TRBJ1-1, with 9 bases matching TRBD1. The V segment lost 3 bases and the J segment 5 bases; nucleotides outside the gene matches: 4. The CDR3 has 13 amino acids. The germline V gene encodes CDR1 DFQATT and CDR2 SNEGSKA (reference sequence). The CDR3 reads CSASRTGATEAFF. The CDR3 region has the DNA TGCAGTGCTAGCCGGACAGGGGCGACTGAAGCTTTCTTT.

The J gene is TRBJ1-5, the V gene TRBV19; D is possibly TRBD1 (5 bases). The CDR3 spans 13 residues. Germline V gives CDR1 LNHDA, CDR2 SQIVND (reference sequence). Deletions cut 6 bases from V and 4 bases from J, with 10 bases between. CDR3 sequence reads: CASSGTVNQPQHF. CDR3 DNA: TGTGCCAGTAGCGGGACGGTAAATCAGCCCCAGCATTTT.

This clonotype occurred a few times. The gene calls are TRBV7-9 and TRBJ1-1, with no clear D. The CDR3 extends over 14 amino acids. Germline values: CDR1 SEHNR, CDR2 FQNEAQ (reference sequence). Trimming removed 7 bases at V and 1 base at J, with 13 bases between. CDR3 loop: CASTPARTNTEAFF. The CDR3 bases are TGTGCCAGCACCCCGGCCCGGACGAACACTGAAGCTTTCTTT.

As concerns this clonotype: With a much larger clone just one base away, this may be a read error. The CDR3 sequence: CASSSTGVLEQYF. CDR3 bases: TGTGCCAGCAGTTCTACAGGGGTACTCGAGCAGTACTTC. The V gene is TRBV28, the J gene TRBJ2-7; TRBD1 agrees at 7 bases. With V trimmed by 4 bases and J by 6 bases, 6 bases remained unmatched. This CDR3 spans 13 amino acids. CDR1 and CDR2 (germline): MDHEN, SYDVKM.

The chain carries TRBV7-2 and TRBJ1-6; D may be TRBD1 (5 bases). With 2 bases removed from V and 7 bases from J, the gap between germline ends came to 15 bases. From germline, CDR1 is SGHTA and CDR2 FQGNSA. The CDR3 has 16 residues. As DNA, the CDR3 is TGTGCCAGCAGCTTACCGGCTGTACAGGAAAATTCACCCCTCCACTTT. Translation gives CASSLPAVQENSPLHF. The full variable domain, rest sourced from reference TRBV7-2 and TRBJ1-6, is GAGVSQSPSNKVTEKGKDVELRCDPISGHTALYWYRQSLGQGLEFLIYFQGNSAPDKSGLPSDRFSAERTGGSVSTLTIQRTQQEDSAVYLCASSLPAVQENSPLHFGNGTRLTVT.

Only a few counts were recorded for this clonotype. V is TRBV7-9 and J is TRBJ2-2; D uncertain. V dropped 4 bases and J dropped 7 bases, with 10 bases sitting between them. The CDR3 totals 13 residues. Per germline, CDR1 SEHNR and CDR2 FQNEAQ (reference sequence). DNA for the CDR3: TGTGCCAGCAGCTCCTATATGGGCGGGGAGCTGTTTTTT. Protein: CASSSYMGGELFF.

The chain recombines TRBV20-1 with TRBJ2-4, with D uncertain. This CDR3 has 13 residues. With 4 bases removed from V and 4 bases from J, the gap between germline ends came to 11 bases. CDR1 is DFQATT, CDR2 SNEGSKA, per germline (reference sequence). In DNA form, the CDR3 reads TGCAGTGCTACCCGACAAGGGAAAAACATTCAGTACTTC. Encoded protein: CSATRQGKNIQYF.

The rearrangement joins TRBV7-9 to TRBJ2-1, with 8 bases identical to TRBD1. In germline, CDR1 is SEHNR, CDR2 FQNEAQ (reference sequence). Trimming cost V 4 bases and J 8 bases; bases outside gene matches: 4. The CDR3 has 13 residues. CDR3 sequence (DNA): TGTGCCAGCAGCTGGACGACAGGGGATGAGCAGTTCTTC. Translation gives CASSWTTGDEQFF.

V usage is TRBV11-1 and J usage is TRBJ2-1; D uncertain. Deletions cut 3 bases from V and 9 bases from J, with 9 bases between. CDR1 and CDR2 from the germline V gene are SGHAT and FQDESV (reference sequence). This CDR3 region has 12 residues. The DNA for the CDR3 is TGTGCCAGCAGCTTCACGGCCATTGAGCAGTTCTTC. This gives the protein CASSFTAIEQFF.

The chain carries TRBV20-1 and TRBJ1-1; weak D call: TRBD1 (5 bases). Germline values: CDR1 DFQATT, CDR2 SNEGSKA (reference sequence). This CDR3 spans 12 amino acids. Trimming removed 6 bases at V and 7 bases at J, with 15 bases between. CDR3 sequence reads: CSASSGTHEAFF. In nucleotides, the CDR3 is TGCAGTGCGTCCTCAGGGACCCATGAAGCTTTCTTT.

V gene TRBV15 combines with J gene TRBJ2-7; TRBD2 aligns across 7 bases. Germline V lookup: CDR1 LNHNV, CDR2 YYDKDF (reference sequence). With V trimmed by 6 bases and J by 0 bases, 11 bases remained unmatched. The CDR3 has 16 residues. The CDR3: CATRSVAGGSSYEQYF. The CDR3 nucleotides read TGTGCCACCAGGTCCGTAGCCGGCGGGAGCTCCTACGAGCAGTACTTC. The whole variable domain, remainder taken from reference TRBV15 and TRBJ2-7, is DAMVIQNPRYQVTQFGKPVTLSCSQTLNHNVMYWYQQKSSQAPKLLFHYYDKDFNNEADTPDNFQSRRPNTSFCFLDIRSPGLGDTAMYLCATRSVAGGSSYEQYFGPGTRLTVT.